This T cell receptor beta chain was sequenced during a study of T cells expressing NK-cell markers. Study observations and caveats: CD8+ T cells in six donors included dominant NKG2C+ clonotypes at 1.0-7.0%. Evidence did not settle whether expanded NKG2C+ T cell clones targeted HCMV.

Scientists made TCR beta cDNA using 5'RACE template switching with UMIs. After re-calling the 5' RACE reads, TCRdb lists one entry per CDR3 protein, DNA absent. The listing records 550,000 to 600,000 distinct CDR3 sequences. As regards this clonotype: Antigen: not known.

This clonotype was sampled from a man between 18 and 29 years old in good health. Sequences were obtained from blood T cells: a sorted CD56 or NKG2C T cell subset, CD4+ or CD8+ T cells, or bulk PBMC T cells (not recorded which).

CDR3 region: CASSRTGLAGASGANVLTF. The genes are TRBV4-2 and TRBJ2-6; as DNA is missing, the TRBD2 call by TCRdb cannot be tested. Germline-derived CDR1 and CDR2 are LGHNA and YNFKEQ. The CDR3 is 19 amino acids.